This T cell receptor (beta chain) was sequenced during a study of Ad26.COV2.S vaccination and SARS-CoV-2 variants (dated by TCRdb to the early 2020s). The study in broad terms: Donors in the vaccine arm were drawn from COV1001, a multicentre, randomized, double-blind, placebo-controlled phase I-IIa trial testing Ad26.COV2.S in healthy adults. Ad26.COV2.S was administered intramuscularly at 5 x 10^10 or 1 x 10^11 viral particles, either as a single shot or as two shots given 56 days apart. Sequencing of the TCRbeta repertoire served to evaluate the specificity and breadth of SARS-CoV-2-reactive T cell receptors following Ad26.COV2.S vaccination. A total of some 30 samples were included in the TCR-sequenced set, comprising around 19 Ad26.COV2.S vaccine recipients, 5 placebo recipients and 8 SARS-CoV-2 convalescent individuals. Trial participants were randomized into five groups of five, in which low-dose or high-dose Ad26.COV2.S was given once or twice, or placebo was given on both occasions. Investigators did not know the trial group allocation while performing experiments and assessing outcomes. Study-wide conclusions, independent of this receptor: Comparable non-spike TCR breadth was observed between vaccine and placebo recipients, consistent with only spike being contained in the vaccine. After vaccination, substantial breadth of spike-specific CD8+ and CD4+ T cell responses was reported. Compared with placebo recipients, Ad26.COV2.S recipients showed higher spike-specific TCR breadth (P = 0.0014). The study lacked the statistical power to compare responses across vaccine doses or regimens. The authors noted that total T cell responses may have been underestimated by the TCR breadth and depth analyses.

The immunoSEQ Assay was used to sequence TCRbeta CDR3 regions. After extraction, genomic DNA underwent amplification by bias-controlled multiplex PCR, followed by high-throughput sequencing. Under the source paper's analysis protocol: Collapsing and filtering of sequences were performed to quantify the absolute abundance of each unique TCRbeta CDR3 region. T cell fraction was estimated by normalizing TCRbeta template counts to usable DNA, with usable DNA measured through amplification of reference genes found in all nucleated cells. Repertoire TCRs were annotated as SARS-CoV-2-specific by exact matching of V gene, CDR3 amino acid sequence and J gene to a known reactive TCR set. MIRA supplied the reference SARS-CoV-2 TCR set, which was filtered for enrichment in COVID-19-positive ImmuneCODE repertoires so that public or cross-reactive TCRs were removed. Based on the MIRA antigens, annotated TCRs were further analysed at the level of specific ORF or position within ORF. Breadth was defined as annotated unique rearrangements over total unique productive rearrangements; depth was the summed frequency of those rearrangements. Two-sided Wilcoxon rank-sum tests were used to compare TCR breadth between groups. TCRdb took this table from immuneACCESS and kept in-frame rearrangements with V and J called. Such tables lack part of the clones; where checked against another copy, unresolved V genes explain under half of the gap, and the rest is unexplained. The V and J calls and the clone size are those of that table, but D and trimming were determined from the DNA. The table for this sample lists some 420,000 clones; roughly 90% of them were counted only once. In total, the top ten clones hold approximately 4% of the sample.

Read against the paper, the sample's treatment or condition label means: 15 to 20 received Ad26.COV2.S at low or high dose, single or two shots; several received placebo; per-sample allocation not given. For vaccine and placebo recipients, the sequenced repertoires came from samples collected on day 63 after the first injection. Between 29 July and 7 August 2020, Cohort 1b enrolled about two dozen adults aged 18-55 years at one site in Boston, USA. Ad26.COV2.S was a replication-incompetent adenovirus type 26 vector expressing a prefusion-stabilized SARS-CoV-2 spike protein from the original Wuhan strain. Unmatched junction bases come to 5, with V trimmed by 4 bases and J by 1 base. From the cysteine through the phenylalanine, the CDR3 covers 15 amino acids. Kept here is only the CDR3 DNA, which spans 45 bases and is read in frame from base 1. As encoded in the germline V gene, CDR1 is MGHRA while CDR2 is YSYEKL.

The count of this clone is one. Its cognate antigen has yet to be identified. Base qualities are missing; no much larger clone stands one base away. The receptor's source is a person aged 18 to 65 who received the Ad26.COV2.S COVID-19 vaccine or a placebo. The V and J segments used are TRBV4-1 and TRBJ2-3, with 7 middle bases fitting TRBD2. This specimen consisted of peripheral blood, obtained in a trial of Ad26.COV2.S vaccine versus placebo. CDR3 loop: CASSPLAERTDTQYF. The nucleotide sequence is TGCGCCAGCAGCCCCCTAGCGGAGCGCACAGATACGCAGTATTTT.